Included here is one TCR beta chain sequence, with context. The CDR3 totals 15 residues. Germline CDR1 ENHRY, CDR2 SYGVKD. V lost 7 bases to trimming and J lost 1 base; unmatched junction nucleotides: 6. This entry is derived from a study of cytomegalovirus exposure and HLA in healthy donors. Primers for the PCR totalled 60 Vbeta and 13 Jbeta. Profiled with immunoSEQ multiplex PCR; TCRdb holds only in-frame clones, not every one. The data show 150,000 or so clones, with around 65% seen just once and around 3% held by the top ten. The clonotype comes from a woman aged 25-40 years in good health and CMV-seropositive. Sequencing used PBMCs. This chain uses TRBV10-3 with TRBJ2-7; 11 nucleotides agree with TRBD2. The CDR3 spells CAINRGTSGSYEQYF. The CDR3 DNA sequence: TGTGCCATCAACCGTGGGACTAGCGGTTCCTACGAGCAGTACTTC.